What follows describes a single T cell receptor beta chain. Its antigen remains unidentified. This specimen comes from a study of T cell repertoires in cytomegalovirus infection. Whole-study context: Based on public TCR beta signatures, there were indications of CMV infection and of a matching HLA type. Overall study findings and caveats: The response measured ex vivo was dominated by TCR beta clonotypes (HLA-C-restricted and CMV-specific). Identification of carriers of CMV plus the relevant HLA was performed using cumulative public TCR beta family frequency.

V gave up 6 bases and J gave up 2 bases; unmatched junction bases: 11. The CDR3 is 18 amino acids. Via MiXCR, TCRdb re-called the reads, giving one row per CDR3 protein. Found here are around 800,000 distinct CDR3 sequences, around a third of them singletons; the top ten hold 12%. This specimen was cultured CD8+ T cells from PBMCs, taken from culture after CMV antigen stimulation. This rearrangement joins TRBV12-3 or TRBV12-4 to TRBJ2-1; 12 positions match TRBD2. This sequence originates from a human donor in good health (CMV status not recorded). Some clones in this sample may be carry-over from other donors' samples. CDR3 bases: TGTGCCAGCAGGCTAGGGACGACTAGCGGGGGTCCCTACAATGAGCAGTTCTTC. Residues: CASRLGTTSGGPYNEQFF.